Sequencing of this TCR beta chain was carried out in a study of Ad26.COV2.S vaccination and SARS-CoV-2 variants. The treatment denotes: some 20 received Ad26.COV2.S at low or high dose, single or two shots; about five received placebo; per-sample allocation not given. The samples date from day 63 after the first vaccine or placebo injection. Assay used: immunoSEQ multiplex PCR; TCRdb lists only in-frame clones, some missing. Among fewer than 800,000 clones listed, roughly nine tenths were seen once. The CDR3 has 13 amino acids. Germline assignment: CDR1 MNHEY and CDR2 SMNVEV (reference sequence). Losses at the gene ends were 6 bases for V and 4 bases for J; bases not matched to a gene: 4.

The sample here was peripheral blood, taken in a trial of Ad26.COV2.S vaccine versus placebo. This sequence was found in a person between 18 and 65 years old who received the Ad26.COV2.S COVID-19 vaccine or a placebo. V gene TRBV27 combines with J gene TRBJ2-5; 8 positions agree with TRBD2. The CDR3 bases are TGTGCCAGCAGCAGCGGGAGTGCAGAGACCCAGTACTTC. It translates to CASSSGSAETQYF.